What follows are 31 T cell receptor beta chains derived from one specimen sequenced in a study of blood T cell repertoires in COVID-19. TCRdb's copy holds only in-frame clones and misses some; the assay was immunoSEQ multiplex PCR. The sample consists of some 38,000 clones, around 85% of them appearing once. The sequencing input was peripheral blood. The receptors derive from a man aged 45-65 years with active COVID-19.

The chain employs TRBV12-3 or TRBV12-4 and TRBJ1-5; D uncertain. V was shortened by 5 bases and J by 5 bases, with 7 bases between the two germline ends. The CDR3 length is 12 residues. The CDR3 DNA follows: TGTGCCAGCAGTCGACGGGATCAGCCCCAGCATTTT. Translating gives CASSRRDQPQHF.

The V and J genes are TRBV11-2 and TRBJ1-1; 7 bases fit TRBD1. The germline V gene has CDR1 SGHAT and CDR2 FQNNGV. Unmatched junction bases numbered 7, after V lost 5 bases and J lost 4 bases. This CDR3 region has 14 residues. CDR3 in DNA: TGTGCCAGCAGCCCTTACAGGGGTGTCACTGAAGCTTTCTTT. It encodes CASSPYRGVTEAFF.

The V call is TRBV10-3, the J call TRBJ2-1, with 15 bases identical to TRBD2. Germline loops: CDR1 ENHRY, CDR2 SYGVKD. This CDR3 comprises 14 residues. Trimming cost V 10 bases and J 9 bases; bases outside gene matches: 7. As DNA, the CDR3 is TGTGCCACCTGGACTAGCGGGGGGGCTGTTGAGCAGTTCTTC. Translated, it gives CATWTSGGAVEQFF.

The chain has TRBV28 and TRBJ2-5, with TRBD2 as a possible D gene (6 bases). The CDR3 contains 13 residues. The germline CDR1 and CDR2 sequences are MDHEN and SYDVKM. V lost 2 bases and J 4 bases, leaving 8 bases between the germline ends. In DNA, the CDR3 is TGTGCCAGCAGTTTAGGAGGGAGAGAGACCCAGTACTTC. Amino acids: CASSLGGRETQYF.

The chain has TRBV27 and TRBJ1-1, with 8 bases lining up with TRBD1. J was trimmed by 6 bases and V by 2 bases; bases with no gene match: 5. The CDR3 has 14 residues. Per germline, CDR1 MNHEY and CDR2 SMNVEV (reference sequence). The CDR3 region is CASSLGQGVPEAFF. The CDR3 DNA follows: TGTGCCAGCAGTTTAGGACAGGGAGTCCCTGAAGCTTTCTTT.

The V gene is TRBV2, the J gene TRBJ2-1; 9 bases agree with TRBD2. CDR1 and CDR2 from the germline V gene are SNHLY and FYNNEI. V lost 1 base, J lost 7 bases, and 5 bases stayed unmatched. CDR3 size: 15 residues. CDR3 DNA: TGTGCCAGCAGTGAAGGCGGGGGGGCCGGTAATGAGCAGTTCTTC. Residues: CASSEGGGAGNEQFF.

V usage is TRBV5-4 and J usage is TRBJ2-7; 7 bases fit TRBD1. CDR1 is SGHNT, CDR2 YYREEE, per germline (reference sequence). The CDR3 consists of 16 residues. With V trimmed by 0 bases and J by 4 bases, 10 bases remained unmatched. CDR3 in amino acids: CASSLGFEGARYEQYF. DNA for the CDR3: TGTGCCAGCAGCTTGGGGTTCGAGGGGGCGAGATACGAGCAGTACTTC.

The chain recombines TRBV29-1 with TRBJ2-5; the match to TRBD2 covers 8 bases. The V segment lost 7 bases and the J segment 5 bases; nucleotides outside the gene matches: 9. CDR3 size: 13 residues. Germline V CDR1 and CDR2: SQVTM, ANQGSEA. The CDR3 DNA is TGCAGCGCCGGGAGGGGGGCTCGGGAGACCCAGTACTTC. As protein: CSAGRGARETQYF. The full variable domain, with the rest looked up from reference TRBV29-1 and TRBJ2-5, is SAVISQKPSRDICQRGTSLTIQCQVDSQVTMMFWYRQQPGQSLTLIATANQGSEATYESGFVIDKFPISRPNLTFSTLTVSNMSPEDSSIYLCSAGRGARETQYFGPGTRLLVL.

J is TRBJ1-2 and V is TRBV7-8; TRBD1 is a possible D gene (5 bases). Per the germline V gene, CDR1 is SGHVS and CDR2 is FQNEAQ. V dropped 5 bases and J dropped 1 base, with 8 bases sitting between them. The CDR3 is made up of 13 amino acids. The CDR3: CASSRDSNYGYTF. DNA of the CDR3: TGTGCCAGCAGCCGCGACAGTAACTATGGCTACACCTTC.

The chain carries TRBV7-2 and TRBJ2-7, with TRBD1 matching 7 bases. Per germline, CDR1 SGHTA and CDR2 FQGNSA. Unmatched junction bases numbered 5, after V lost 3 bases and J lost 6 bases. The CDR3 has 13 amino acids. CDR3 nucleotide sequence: TGTGCCAGCAGCTTGACAGGGTTCCTCGAGCAGTACTTC. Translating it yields CASSLTGFLEQYF.

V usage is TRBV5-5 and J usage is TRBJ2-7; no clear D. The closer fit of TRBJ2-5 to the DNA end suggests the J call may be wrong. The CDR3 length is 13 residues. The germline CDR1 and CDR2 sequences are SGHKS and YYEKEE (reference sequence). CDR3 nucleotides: TGTGCCAGCAGCTTGCCGTACAGCCTGACCCAGTACTTC. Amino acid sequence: CASSLPYSLTQYF.

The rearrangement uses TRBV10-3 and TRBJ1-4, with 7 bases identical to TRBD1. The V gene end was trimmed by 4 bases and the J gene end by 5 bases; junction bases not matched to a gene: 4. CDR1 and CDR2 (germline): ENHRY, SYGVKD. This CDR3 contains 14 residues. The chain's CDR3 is CAISGTGLNEKLFF. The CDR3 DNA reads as TGTGCCATCAGTGGGACAGGCCTGAATGAAAAACTGTTTTTT.

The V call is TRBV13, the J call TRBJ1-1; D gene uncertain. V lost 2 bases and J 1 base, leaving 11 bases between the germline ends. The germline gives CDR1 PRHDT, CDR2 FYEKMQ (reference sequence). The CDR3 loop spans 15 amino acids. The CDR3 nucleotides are TGTGCCAGCAGCTTATTAAGACGGGGGAACACTGAAGCTTTCTTT. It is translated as CASSLLRRGNTEAFF.

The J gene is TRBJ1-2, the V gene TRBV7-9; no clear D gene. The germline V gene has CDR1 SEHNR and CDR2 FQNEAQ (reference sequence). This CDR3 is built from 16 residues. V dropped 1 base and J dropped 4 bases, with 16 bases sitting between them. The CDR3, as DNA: TGTGCCAGCAGCTTAGTAGTGTTGATTACTTCCTATGGCTACACCTTC. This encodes CASSLVVLITSYGYTF.

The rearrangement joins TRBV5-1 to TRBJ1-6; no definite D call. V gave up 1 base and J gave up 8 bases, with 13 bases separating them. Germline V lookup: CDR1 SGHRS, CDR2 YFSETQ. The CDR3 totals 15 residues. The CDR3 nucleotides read TGCGCCAGCAGCTTGCTACGAGCCGGAGATTCACCCCTCCACTTT. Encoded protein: CASSLLRAGDSPLHF.

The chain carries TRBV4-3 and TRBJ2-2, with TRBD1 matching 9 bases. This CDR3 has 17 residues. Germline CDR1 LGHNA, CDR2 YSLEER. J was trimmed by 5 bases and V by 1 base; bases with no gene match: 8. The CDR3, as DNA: TGCGCCAGCAGCCAAGTAAAAAACAGGGGGCTTACCGGGGAGCTGTTTTTT. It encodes CASSQVKNRGLTGELFF.

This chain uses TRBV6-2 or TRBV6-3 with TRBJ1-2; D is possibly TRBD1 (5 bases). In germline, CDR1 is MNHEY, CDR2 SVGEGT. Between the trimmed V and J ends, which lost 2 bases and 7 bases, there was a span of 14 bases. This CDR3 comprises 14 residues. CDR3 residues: CASSYERGGFGYTF. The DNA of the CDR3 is TGTGCCAGCAGTTACGAGCGCGGGGGGTTTGGCTACACCTTC.

CDR3 DNA sequence: TGTGCCAGCAGCCCTCTCCTAAGCTCCTACAATGAGCAGTTCTTC. It yields the protein CASSPLLSSYNEQFF. The chain uses TRBV3-1 (or the pseudogene TRBV3-2) and TRBJ2-1, with D uncertain. CDR3 length: 15 residues. CDR1 and CDR2 from the germline V gene are LGHDT and YNNKEL (reference sequence). Deletions cut 4 bases from V and 0 bases from J, with 10 bases between.

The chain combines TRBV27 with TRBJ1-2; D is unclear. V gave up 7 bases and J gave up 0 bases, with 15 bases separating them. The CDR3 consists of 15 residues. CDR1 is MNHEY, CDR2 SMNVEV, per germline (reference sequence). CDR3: CASTQPGLANYGYTF. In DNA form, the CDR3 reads TGTGCCAGCACCCAACCGGGGTTAGCTAACTATGGCTACACCTTC.

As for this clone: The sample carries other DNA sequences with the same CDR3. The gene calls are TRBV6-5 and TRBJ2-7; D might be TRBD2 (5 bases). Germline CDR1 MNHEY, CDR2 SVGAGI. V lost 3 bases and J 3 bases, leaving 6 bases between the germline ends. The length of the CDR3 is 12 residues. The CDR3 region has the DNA TGTGCCAGCAGTTATGCGGGCTACGAGCAGTACTTC. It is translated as CASSYAGYEQYF.

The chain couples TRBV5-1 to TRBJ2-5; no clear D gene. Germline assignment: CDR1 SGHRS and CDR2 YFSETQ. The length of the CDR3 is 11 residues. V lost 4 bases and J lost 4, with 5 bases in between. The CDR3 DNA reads TGCGCCAGCAGCCCCGGAGAGACCCAGTACTTC. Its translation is CASSPGETQYF.

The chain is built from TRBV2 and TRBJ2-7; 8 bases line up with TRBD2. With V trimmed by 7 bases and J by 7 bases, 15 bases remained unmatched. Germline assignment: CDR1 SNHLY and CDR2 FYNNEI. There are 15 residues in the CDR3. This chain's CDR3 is CASTLSFAGGLEQYF. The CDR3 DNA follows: TGTGCCAGCACCCTCTCGTTCGCGGGGGGTTTAGAGCAGTACTTC.

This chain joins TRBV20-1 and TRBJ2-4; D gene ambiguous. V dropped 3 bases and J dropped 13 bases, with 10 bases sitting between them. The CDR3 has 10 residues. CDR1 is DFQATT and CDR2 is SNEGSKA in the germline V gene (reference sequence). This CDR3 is CSASTLEQYF. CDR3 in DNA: TGCAGTGCTAGTACGTTGGAGCAGTACTTC.

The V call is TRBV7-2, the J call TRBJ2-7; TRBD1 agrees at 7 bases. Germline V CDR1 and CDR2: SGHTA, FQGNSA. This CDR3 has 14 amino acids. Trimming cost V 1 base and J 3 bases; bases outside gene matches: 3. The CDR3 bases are TGTGCCAGCAGCTTAGTTGGGACAGACTACGAGCAGTACTTC. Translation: CASSLVGTDYEQYF.

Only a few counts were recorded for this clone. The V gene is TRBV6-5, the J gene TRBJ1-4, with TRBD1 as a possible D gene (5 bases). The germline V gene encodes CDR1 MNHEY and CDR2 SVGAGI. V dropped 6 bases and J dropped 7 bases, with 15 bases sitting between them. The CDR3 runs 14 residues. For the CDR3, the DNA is TGTGCCAGCAGCCCCCTCGGAGGGGTTGAAAAACTGTTTTTT. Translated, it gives CASSPLGGVEKLFF.

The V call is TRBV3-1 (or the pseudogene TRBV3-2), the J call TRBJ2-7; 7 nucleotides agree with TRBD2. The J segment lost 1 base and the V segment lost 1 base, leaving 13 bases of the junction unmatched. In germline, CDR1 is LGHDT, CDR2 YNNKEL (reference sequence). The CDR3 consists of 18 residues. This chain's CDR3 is CASSQVLPGLADSYEQYF. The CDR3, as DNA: TGTGCCAGCAGCCAAGTCCTCCCTGGGCTAGCGGATTCCTACGAGCAGTACTTC.

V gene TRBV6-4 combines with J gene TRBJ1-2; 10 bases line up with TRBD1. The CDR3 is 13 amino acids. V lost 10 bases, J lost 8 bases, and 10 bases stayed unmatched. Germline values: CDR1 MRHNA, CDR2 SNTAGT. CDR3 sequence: CANSTGGARGYTF. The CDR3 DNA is TGTGCCAACTCGACAGGGGGCGCGAGGGGCTACACCTTC.

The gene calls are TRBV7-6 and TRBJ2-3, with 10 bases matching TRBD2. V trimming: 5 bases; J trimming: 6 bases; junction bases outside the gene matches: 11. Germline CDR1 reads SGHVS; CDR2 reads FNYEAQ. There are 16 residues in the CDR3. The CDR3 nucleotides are TGTGCCAGCAGCCCCCTAGCGGGGGCCTCCGCGGATACGCAGTATTTT. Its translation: CASSPLAGASADTQYF.

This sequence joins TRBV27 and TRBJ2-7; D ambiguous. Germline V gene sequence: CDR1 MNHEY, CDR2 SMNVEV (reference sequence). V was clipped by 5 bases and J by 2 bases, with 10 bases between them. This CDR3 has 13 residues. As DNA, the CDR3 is TGTGCCAGCAGTCTTTCCCTCCCCTACGAGCAGTACTTC. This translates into CASSLSLPYEQYF.

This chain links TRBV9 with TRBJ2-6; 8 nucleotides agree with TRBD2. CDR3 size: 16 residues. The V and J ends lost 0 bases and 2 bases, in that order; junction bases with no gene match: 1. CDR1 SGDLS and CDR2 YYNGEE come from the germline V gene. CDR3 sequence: CASSVVSGAGANVLTF. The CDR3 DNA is TGTGCCAGCAGCGTAGTTAGCGGGGCTGGGGCCAACGTCCTGACTTTC. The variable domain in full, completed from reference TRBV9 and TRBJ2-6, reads DSGVTQTPKHLITATGQRVTLRCSPRSGDLSVYWYQQSLDQGLQFLIQYYNGEERAKGNILERFSAQQFPDLHSELNLSSLELGDSALYFCASSVVSGAGANVLTFGAGSRLTVL.

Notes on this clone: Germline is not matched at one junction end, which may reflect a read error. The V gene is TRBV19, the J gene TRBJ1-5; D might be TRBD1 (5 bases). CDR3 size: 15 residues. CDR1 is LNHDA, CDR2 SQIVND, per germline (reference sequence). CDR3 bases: TGTGCCAGTAGTACGGACACCTCTAGCGATCAGCCCCAGCATTTT. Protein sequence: CASSTDTSSDQPQHF.